This entry lists 20 T cell receptor beta chains sequenced from one sample in a study of T cells after yellow fever vaccination. TCRdb fed the 5' RACE reads into MiXCR, producing one record per CDR3 protein. Of 250,000 to 400,000 distinct CDR3 sequences listed, around 4.4% are singletons. Source: PBMCs, taken 15 days after the yellow fever booster vaccination. These receptors were collected from a young man who received the YFV17D yellow fever vaccine.

This clonotype was counted at least ten times. The chain links TRBV3-1 to TRBJ2-7; D is possibly TRBD2 (5 bases). From germline, CDR1 is LGHDT and CDR2 YNNKEL (reference sequence). V lost 1 base to trimming and J lost 3 bases, with 13 bases between them. The CDR3 has 15 amino acids. This CDR3 reads CASSQGNRGGYEQYF. The CDR3 DNA is TGTGCCAGCAGCCAAGGAAACCGAGGAGGCTACGAGCAGTACTTC.

This clonotype appeared many times. V is TRBV27 and J is TRBJ1-6, with D perhaps TRBD1 (5 bases). This CDR3 region has 13 residues. V was trimmed by 5 bases and J by 14 bases, leaving 16 bases between them. Germline values: CDR1 MNHEY, CDR2 SMNVEV (reference sequence). CDR3 sequence (DNA): TGTGCCAGCAGTACAGGACCCGAGTTATCCCTCCACTTT. Amino acids: CASSTGPELSLHF.

In this sample, this clonotype turned up many times. The rearrangement joins TRBV6-2 or TRBV6-3 to TRBJ2-1; the D is unclear. V lost 6 bases and J 6 bases, leaving 9 bases between the germline ends. Germline CDR1 is MNHEY and CDR2 is SVGEGT. The CDR3 covers 12 residues. CDR3 nucleotides: TGTGCCAGCAGGCGGCCGGGCAATGAGCAGTTCTTC. Translation: CASRRPGNEQFF.

This clonotype showed up many times. The chain combines TRBV20-1 with TRBJ1-3; D is perhaps TRBD1 (5 bases). Deletions cut 0 bases from V and 0 bases from J, with 15 bases between. Germline V CDR1 and CDR2: DFQATT, SNEGSKA (reference sequence). This CDR3 region has 17 residues. CDR3 DNA sequence: TGCAGTGCTAGAGATCATGGGGGACCGAGCTCTGGAAACACCATATATTTT. Its translation is CSARDHGGPSSGNTIYF.

This clonotype was counted many times. The chain links TRBV10-3 to TRBJ2-7; D is undetermined. This CDR3 comprises 8 residues. Germline values: CDR1 ENHRY, CDR2 SYGVKD. The CDR3 region has the DNA TGTGCCATCCCCCGACTTGATGTC. It yields the protein CAIPRLDV.

This clonotype was detected many times. The chain is built from TRBV7-9 and TRBJ2-5; D is unclear. Germline CDR1 and CDR2: SEHNR and FQNEAQ (reference sequence). Trimming removed 7 bases at V and 4 bases at J, with 16 bases between. The CDR3 consists of 14 residues. CDR3 sequence reads: CASTKNHFGETQYF. CDR3 coding DNA: TGTGCCAGCACCAAAAACCACTTCGGAGAGACCCAGTACTTC.

This clonotype was counted many times. The chain couples TRBV12-3 or TRBV12-4 to TRBJ2-3; D may be TRBD2 (5 bases). The length of the CDR3 is 12 residues. V lost 5 bases and J lost 7, with 10 bases in between. In nucleotides, the CDR3 is TGTGCCAGCAGTCCGGACTCAAATACGCAGTATTTT. It specifies CASSPDSNTQYF.

This clonotype was seen repeatedly, ten times or more. The CDR3 loop reads CASSSARGTGNTEAFF. CDR3 nucleotide sequence: TGTGCCAGCAGCTCCGCCCGGGGGACAGGGAACACTGAAGCTTTCTTT. The rearrangement joins TRBV7-2 to TRBJ1-1; 8 bases fit TRBD1. Losses at the gene ends were 4 bases for V and 1 base for J; bases not matched to a gene: 8. CDR1 and CDR2 from the germline V gene are SGHTA and FQGNSA. This CDR3 contains 16 residues.

The table lists this clonotype with many counts. The gene calls are TRBV11-2 and TRBJ1-1, with D unresolved. Trimming took off 3 bases at V and 3 bases at J, with 8 bases between the two ends. CDR1 and CDR2 (germline): SGHAT, FQNNGV. The CDR3 is made up of 13 amino acids. The CDR3 DNA sequence: TGTGCCAGCAGCTTGGTGGTCGACACTGAAGCTTTCTTT. This gives the protein CASSLVVDTEAFF.

This clonotype was counted at least ten times. CDR3: CASSYSGAQGYEQYF. CDR3 in DNA: TGTGCCAGCAGTTACTCGGGAGCTCAGGGCTACGAGCAGTACTTC. This chain uses TRBV6-5 with TRBJ2-7, with D perhaps TRBD1 or TRBD2 (5 bases each). The CDR3 spans 15 residues. V shed 0 bases and J shed 3 bases, with 12 bases lying between them. Germline V CDR1 and CDR2: MNHEY, SVGAGI.

This clonotype came up a few times. V gene TRBV7-2 combines with J gene TRBJ2-1; 8 bases fit TRBD1. The CDR3 loop spans 15 amino acids. J was trimmed by 5 bases and V by 0 bases; bases with no gene match: 3. CDR1 is SGHTA, CDR2 FQGNSA, per germline. The CDR3 DNA is TGTGCCAGCAGCTTAGCGGGCAGGGGGCACAATGAGCAGTTCTTC. Translated, it gives CASSLAGRGHNEQFF.

In its sample, this clonotype was seen many times. The rearrangement uses TRBV10-3 and TRBJ1-1; no definite D call. Trimming stripped 4 bases from V and 2 bases from J, with 8 bases between. This CDR3 comprises 13 residues. CDR1 ENHRY and CDR2 SYGVKD come from the germline V gene. CDR3 in amino acids: CAISVDGNTEAFF. CDR3 nucleotides: TGTGCCATCAGTGTGGATGGAAACACTGAAGCTTTCTTT.

The genes are TRBV7-2 and TRBJ2-1, with 10 positions matching TRBD2. CDR1 is SGHTA and CDR2 is FQGNSA in the germline V gene. The CDR3 sequence is 16 residues long. The J segment lost 9 bases and the V segment lost 4 bases, leaving 12 bases of the junction unmatched. The CDR3 protein is CASSSMPSGGAGEQFF. The CDR3 bases are TGTGCCAGCAGCTCTATGCCCAGCGGGGGGGCGGGTGAGCAGTTCTTC.

The chain links TRBV20-1 to TRBJ1-2; 8 bases are a match to TRBD1. J gave up 8 bases and V 3 bases, and 11 bases lay outside the gene matches. This CDR3 region has 14 residues. Germline V CDR1 and CDR2: DFQATT, SNEGSKA (reference sequence). CDR3 protein: CSARPTGALWGYTF. CDR3 coding DNA: TGCAGTGCTAGGCCGACAGGGGCTCTATGGGGCTACACCTTC.

Only a few counts were recorded for this clonotype. The chain recombines TRBV10-3 with TRBJ2-3; 8 nucleotides line up with TRBD2. CDR3 size: 14 residues. J gave up 5 bases and V 4 bases, and 5 bases lay outside the gene matches. The germline CDR1 and CDR2 sequences are ENHRY and SYGVKD. CDR3 in DNA: TGTGCCATCAGTGCCACGGGGGGGGAAGATACGCAGTATTTT. Its translation: CAISATGGEDTQYF.

This sequence joins TRBV7-2 and TRBJ1-5, with 9 bases that match TRBD1. V shed 5 bases, J shed 6 bases, and the junction held 8 bases outside the gene matches. CDR3 size: 15 residues. The germline CDR1 and CDR2 sequences are SGHTA and FQGNSA. CDR3 bases: TGTGCCAGCAGCATAAGACAGGGGGGCGGTCAGCCCCAGCATTTT. Amino acid sequence: CASSIRQGGGQPQHF.

The chain is built from TRBV30 and TRBJ1-2; D is undetermined. Trimming pared 5 bases from V and 2 bases from J, leaving 15 bases between. CDR1 and CDR2 from the germline V gene are GTSNPN and SVGIG (reference sequence). CDR3 size: 14 residues. The CDR3, as DNA: TGTGCCTGGGAGGCAGGAACGTTGAACTATGGCTACACCTTC. Translating gives CAWEAGTLNYGYTF.

This clonotype turned up a few times. CDR3 sequence (DNA): TGTGCCAGTAGCACCAAGGAGACCTACAATGAGCAGTTCTTC. It is translated as CASSTKETYNEQFF. The chain employs TRBV19 and TRBJ2-1; D remains ambiguous. CDR1 is LNHDA, CDR2 SQIVND, per germline (reference sequence). The ends were cut back, 6 bases at V and 2 bases at J, with 11 bases in the middle. The CDR3 runs to 14 residues.

The rearrangement joins TRBV7-2 to TRBJ2-5; 7 nucleotides match TRBD1. Germline loops: CDR1 SGHTA, CDR2 FQGNSA. The CDR3 runs 15 residues. The ends lost 0 bases at V and 2 bases at J; junction bases unmatched: 3. Here the CDR3 DNA reads TGTGCCAGCAGCTTAGCGCCGGGACAGCAAGAGACCCAGTACTTC. Protein sequence: CASSLAPGQQETQYF.

This clonotype was seen at least ten times. The chain combines TRBV7-3 with TRBJ2-1, with 11 bases matching TRBD2. V lost 5 bases and J lost 5; bases outside the gene matches: 11. The length of the CDR3 is 17 residues. Germline V CDR1 and CDR2: SGHTA, FQGTGA. The CDR3: CASSQTGVAGGNNEQFF. The CDR3 nucleotides are TGTGCCAGCAGCCAAACCGGGGTAGCGGGGGGGAACAATGAGCAGTTCTTC.